The T cell receptor beta chain described here comes from a study of blood T cell repertoires in COVID-19. Study at large: Symptom resolution, clearance, or two negative PCRs marked donors in Cohort 3 as recovered. Spain, Italy and the United States supplied samples that represented acute and convalescent COVID-19. Sources were T cells, B-cell-depleted T cells, or PBMCs; the material itself was cDNA or gDNA.

The germline CDR1 and CDR2 sequences are KGHSH and LQKENI. The CDR3 sequence is 13 residues long. Deletions cut 2 bases from V and 3 bases from J, with 7 bases between. Authors' data handling: Using reference gene primer amplification, nucleated cell counts were estimated. Sequenced by immunoSEQ multiplex PCR; TCRdb stores in-frame clones only, minus some. Clone size and the V and J calls come from that table; the DNA yielded D and trimming. This table has a few hundred thousand clones, approximately 87% appearing once. This receptor was taken from a man in his forties in a cohort exposed to, infected with or recovered from COVID-19 (not recorded which). Sequenced material: PBMCs or T cells enriched from blood (not recorded which). This chain connects TRBV18 to TRBJ1-2; D is undetermined. CDR3 residues: CASSPNGDYGYTF. DNA for the CDR3: TGTGCCAGCTCACCAAACGGGGACTATGGCTACACCTTC. Supplemented by reference TRBV18 and TRBJ1-2, the full variable domain reads NAGVMQNPRHLVRRRGQEARLRCSPMKGHSHVYWYRQLPEEGLKFMVYLQKENIIDESGMPKERFSAEFPKEGPSILRIQQVVRGDSAAYFCASSPNGDYGYTFGSGTRLTVV.